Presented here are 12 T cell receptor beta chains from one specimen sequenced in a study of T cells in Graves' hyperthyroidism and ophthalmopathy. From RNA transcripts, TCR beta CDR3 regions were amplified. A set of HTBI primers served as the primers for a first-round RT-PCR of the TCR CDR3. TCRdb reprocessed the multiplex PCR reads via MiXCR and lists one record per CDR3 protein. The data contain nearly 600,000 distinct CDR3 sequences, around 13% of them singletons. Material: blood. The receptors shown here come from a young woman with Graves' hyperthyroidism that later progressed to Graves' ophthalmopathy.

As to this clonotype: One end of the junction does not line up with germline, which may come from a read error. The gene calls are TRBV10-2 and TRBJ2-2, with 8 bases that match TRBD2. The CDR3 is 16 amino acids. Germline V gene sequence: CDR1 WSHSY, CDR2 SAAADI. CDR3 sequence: CASRESGSGNTGELLF. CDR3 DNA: TGCGCCAGCAGGGAGAGCGGGAGCGGGAACACCGGGGAGCTGTTGTTT.

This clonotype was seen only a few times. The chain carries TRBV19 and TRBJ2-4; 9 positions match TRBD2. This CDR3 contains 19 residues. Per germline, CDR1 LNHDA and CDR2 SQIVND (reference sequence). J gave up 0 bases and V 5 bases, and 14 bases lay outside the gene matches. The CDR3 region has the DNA TGTGCCAGTAGTCCAAGACTAGCGGAGATACTCATAGCCAAAAACATTCAGTACTTC. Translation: CASSPRLAEILIAKNIQYF.

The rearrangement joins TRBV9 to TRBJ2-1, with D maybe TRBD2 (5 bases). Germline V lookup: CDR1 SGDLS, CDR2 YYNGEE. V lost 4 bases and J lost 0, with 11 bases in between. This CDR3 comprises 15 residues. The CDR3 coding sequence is TGTGCCAGCAGCAGACTAACAAACTCCTACAATGAGCAGTTCTTC. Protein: CASSRLTNSYNEQFF.

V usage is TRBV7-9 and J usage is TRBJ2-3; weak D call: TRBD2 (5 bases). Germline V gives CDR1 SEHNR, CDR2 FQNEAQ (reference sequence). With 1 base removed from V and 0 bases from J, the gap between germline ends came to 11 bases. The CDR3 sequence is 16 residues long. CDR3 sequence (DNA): TGTGCCAGCAGCTTAGGTGGACTCGCTAGCACAGATACGCAGTATTTT. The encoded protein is CASSLGGLASTDTQYF.

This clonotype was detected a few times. The CDR3 DNA follows: TGTGCCAGCAGCTTAGCGCCACGGGGGAGAAATGAAAAACTGTTTTTT. As protein: CASSLAPRGRNEKLFF. The chain carries TRBV7-2 and TRBJ1-4; TRBD1 is a possible D gene (5 bases). With 0 bases removed from V and 5 bases from J, the gap between germline ends came to 13 bases. Germline values: CDR1 SGHTA, CDR2 FQGNSA. The length of the CDR3 is 16 residues.

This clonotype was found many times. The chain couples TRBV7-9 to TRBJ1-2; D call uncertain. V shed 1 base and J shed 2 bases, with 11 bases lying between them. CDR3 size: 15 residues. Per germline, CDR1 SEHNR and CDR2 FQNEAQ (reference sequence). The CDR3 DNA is TGTGCCAGCAGCTTAGTTCCAGAAACCAACTATGGCTACACCTTC. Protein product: CASSLVPETNYGYTF.

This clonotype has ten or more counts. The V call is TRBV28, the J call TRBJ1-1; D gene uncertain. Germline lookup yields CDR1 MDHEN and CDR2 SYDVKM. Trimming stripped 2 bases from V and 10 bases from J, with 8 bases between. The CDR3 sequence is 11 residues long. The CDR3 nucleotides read TGTGCCAGCAGTTTAAAAGCGAGAGCTTTCTTT. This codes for CASSLKARAFF.

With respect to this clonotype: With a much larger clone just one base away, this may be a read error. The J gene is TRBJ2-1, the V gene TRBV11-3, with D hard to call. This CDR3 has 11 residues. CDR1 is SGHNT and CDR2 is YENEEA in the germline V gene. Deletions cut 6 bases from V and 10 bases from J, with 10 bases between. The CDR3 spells CASSPAREQFF. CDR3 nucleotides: TGTGCCAGCAGTCCCGCCCGCGAGCAGTTCTTC.

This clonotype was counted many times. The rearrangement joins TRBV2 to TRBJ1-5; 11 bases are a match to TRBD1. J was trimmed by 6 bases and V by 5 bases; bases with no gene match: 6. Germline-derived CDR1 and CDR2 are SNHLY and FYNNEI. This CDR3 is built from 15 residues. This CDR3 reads CASSPDGTGGQPQHF. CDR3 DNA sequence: TGTGCCAGCAGTCCGGACGGGACAGGGGGTCAGCCCCAGCATTTT.

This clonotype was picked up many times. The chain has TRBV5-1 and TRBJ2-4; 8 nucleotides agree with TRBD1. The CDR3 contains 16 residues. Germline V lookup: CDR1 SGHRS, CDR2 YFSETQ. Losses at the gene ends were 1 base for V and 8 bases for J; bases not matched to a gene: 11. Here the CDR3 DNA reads TGCGCCAGCAGCTTGCGACAGGGGATCGGGCGGCACATTCAGTACTTC. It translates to CASSLRQGIGRHIQYF.

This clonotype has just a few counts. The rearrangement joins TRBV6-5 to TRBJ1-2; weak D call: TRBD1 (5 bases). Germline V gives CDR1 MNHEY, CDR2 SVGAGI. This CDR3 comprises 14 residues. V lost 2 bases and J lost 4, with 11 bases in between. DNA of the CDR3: TGTGCCAGCAGTTACGGTAGGGGAATCTATGGCTACACCTTC. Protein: CASSYGRGIYGYTF.

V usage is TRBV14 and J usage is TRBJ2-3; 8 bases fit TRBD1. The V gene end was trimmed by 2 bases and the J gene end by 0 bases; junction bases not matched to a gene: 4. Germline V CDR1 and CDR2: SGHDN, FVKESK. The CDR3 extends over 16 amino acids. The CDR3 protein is CASSQTTGGSTDTQYF. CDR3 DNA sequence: TGTGCCAGCAGCCAAACCACAGGGGGGAGCACAGATACGCAGTATTTT.